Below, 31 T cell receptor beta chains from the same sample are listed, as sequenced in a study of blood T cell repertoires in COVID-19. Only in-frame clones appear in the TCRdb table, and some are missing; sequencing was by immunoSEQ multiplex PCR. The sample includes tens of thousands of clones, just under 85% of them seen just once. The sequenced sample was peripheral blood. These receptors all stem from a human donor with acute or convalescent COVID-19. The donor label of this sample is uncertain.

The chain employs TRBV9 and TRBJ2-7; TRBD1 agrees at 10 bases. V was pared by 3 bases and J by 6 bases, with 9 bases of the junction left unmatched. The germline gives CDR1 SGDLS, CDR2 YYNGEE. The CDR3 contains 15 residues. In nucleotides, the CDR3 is TGTGCCAGCAGCGGTCGGGACAGGGGCCCCCTCGAGCAGTACTTC. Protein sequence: CASSGRDRGPLEQYF.

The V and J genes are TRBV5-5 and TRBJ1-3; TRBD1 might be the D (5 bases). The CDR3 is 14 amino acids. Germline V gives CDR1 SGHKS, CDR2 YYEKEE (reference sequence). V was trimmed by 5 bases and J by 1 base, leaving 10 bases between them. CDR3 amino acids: CASSFYRSGNTIYF. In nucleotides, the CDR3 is TGTGCCAGCAGTTTTTACAGGTCTGGAAACACCATATATTTT.

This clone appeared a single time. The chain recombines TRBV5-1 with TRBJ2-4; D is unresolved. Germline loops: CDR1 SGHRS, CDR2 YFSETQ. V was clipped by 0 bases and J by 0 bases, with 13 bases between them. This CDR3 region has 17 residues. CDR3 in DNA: TGCGCCAGCAGCTTGGATAAGCGTCAGTTAGCCAAAAACATTCAGTACTTC. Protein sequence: CASSLDKRQLAKNIQYF. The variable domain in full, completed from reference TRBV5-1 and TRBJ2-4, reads KAGVTQTPRYLIKTRGQQVTLSCSPISGHRSVSWYQQTPGQGLQFLFEYFSETQRNKGNFPGRFSGRQFSNSRSEMNVSTLELGDSALYLCASSLDKRQLAKNIQYFGAGTRLSVL.

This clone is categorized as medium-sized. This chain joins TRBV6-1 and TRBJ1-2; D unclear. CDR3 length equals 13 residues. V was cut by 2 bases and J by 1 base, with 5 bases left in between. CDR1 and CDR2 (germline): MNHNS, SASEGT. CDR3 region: CASSERVNYGYTF. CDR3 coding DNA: TGTGCCAGCAGTGAACGGGTTAACTATGGCTACACCTTC.

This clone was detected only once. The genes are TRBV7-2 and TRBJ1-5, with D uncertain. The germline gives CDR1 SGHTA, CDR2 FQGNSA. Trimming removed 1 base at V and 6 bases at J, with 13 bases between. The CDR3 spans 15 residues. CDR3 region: CASSLGIEVGQPQHF. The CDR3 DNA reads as TGTGCCAGCAGCTTAGGGATCGAGGTGGGTCAGCCCCAGCATTTT.

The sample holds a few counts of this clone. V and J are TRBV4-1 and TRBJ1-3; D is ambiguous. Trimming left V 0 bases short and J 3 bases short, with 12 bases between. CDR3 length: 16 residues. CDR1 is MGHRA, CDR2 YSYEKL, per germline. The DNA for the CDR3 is TGCGCCAGCAGCCAAGAGATCACAGCAGTTGGAAACACCATATATTTT. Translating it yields CASSQEITAVGNTIYF.

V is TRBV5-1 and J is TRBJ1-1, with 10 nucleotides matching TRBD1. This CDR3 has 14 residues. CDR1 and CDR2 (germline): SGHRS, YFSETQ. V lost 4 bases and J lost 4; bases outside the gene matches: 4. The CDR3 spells CASSRDRGGTEAFF. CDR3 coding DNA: TGCGCCAGCAGCCGGGACAGGGGCGGCACTGAAGCTTTCTTT.

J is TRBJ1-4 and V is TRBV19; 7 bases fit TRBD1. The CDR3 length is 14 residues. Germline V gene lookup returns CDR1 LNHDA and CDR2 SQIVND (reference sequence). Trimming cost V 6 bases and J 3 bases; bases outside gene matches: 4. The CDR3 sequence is CASSRGAANEKLFF. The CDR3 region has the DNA TGTGCCAGTAGCAGGGGGGCAGCTAATGAAAAACTGTTTTTT.

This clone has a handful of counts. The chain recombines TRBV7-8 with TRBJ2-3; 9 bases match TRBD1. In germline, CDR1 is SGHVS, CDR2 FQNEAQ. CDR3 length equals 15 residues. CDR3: CATTPGTGLTDTQYF. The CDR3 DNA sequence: TGTGCTACAACCCCCGGGACAGGGCTGACAGATACGCAGTATTTT.

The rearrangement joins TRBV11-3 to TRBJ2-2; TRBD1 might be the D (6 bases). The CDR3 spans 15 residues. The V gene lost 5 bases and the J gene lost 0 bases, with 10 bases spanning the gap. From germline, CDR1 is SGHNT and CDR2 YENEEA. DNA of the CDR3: TGTGCCAGCAGCCCTGGGGGCCCGAACACCGGGGAGCTGTTTTTT. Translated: CASSPGGPNTGELFF. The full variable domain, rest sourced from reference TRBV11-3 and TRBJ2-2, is EAGVVQSPRYKIIEKKQPVAFWCNPISGHNTLYWYLQNLGQGPELLIRYENEEAVDDSQLPKDRFSAERLKGVDSTLKIQPAELGDSAVYLCASSPGGPNTGELFFGEGSRLTVL.

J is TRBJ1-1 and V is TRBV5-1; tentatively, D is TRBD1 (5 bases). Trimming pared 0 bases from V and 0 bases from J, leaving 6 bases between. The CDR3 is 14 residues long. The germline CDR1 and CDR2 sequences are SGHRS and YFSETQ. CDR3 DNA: TGCGCCAGCAGCTTGGCAGGGATGAACACTGAAGCTTTCTTT. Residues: CASSLAGMNTEAFF.

CDR3 sequence: CASSPSTDGYEKLFF. CDR3 bases: TGTGCCAGCTCACCATCGACAGACGGATATGAAAAACTGTTTTTT. V is TRBV18 and J is TRBJ1-4; possible D gene TRBD1, 5 bases. V was clipped by 2 bases and J by 6 bases, with 13 bases between them. From germline, CDR1 is KGHSH and CDR2 LQKENI. The CDR3 runs 15 residues.

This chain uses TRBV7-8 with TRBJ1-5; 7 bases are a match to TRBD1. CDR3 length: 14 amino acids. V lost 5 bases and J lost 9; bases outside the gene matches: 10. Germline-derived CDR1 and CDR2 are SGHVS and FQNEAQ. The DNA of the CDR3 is TGTGCCAGCAGCCCAAACAGGGGAGGTTGGCCCCAGCATTTT. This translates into CASSPNRGGWPQHF.

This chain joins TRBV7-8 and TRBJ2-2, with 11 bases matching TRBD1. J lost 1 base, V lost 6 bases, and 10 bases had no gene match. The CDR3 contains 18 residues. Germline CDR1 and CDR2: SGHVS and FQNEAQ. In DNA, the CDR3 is TGTGCCAGCAGTCCCGGGACAGGGGGACCCTTGAACACCGGGGAGCTGTTTTTT. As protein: CASSPGTGGPLNTGELFF.

The CDR3 loop is CASKRGGQGGYTF. DNA of the CDR3: TGTGCCAGCAAAAGGGGGGGACAGGGTGGCTACACCTTC. The chain joins TRBV2 to TRBJ1-2; 9 bases agree with TRBD1. Germline loops: CDR1 SNHLY, CDR2 FYNNEI. The CDR3 extends over 13 amino acids. The trim removed 7 bases at V and 7 bases at J, leaving 7 bases unmatched.

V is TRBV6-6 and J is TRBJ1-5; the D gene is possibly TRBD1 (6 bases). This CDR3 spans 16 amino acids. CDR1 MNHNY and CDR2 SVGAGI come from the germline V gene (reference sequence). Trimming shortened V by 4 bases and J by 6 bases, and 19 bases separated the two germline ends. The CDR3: CASSLSGQGFVQPQHF. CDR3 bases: TGTGCCAGCAGTTTGTCGGGGCAGGGGTTTGTTCAGCCCCAGCATTTT.

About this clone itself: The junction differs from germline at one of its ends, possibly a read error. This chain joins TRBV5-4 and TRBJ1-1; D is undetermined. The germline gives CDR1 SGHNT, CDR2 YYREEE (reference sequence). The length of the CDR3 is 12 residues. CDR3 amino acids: CASTPANSEAFF. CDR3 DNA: TGTGCCAGCACCCCCGCGAACAGTGAAGCTTTCTTT.

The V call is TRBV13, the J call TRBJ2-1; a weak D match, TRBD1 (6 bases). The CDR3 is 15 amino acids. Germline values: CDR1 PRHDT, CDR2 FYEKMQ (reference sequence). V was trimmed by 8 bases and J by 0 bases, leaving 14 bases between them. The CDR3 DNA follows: TGTGCCAGCCAAGGACAGCCGAGCTCCTACAATGAGCAGTTCTTC. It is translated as CASQGQPSSYNEQFF.

In nucleotides, the CDR3 is TGTGCCAGCAGCTCCCAGGGGGGCACGGGAGGGGAAAAACTGTTTTTT. It is translated as CASSSQGGTGGEKLFF. The chain recombines TRBV5-4 with TRBJ1-4, with TRBD1 matching 7 bases. This CDR3 has 16 residues. Germline CDR1 and CDR2: SGHNT and YYREEE (reference sequence). V trimming: 3 bases; J trimming: 8 bases; junction bases outside the gene matches: 13.

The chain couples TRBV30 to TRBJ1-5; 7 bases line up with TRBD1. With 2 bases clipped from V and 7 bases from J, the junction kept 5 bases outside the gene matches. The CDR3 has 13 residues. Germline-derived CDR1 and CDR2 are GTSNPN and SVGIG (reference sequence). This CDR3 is CAWSYLQGQPQHF. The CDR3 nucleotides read TGTGCCTGGAGTTATTTACAGGGGCAGCCCCAGCATTTT. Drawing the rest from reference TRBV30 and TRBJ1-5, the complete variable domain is SQTIHQWPATLVQPVGSPLSLECTVEGTSNPNLYWYRQAAGRGLQLLFYSVGIGQISSEVPQNLSASRPQDRQFILSSKKLLLSDSGFYLCAWSYLQGQPQHFGDGTRLSIL.

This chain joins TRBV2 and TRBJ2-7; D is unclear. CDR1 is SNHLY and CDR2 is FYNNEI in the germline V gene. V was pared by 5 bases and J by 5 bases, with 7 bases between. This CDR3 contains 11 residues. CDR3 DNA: TGTGCCAGCAGTCTCTATGACGAGCAGTACTTC. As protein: CASSLYDEQYF.

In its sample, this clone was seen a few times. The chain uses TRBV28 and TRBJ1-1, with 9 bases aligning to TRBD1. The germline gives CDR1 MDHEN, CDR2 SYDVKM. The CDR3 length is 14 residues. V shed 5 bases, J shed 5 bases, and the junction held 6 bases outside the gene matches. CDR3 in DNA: TGTGCCAGCAGTGGCTACAGGGGGCGGACTGAAGCTTTCTTT. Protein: CASSGYRGRTEAFF.

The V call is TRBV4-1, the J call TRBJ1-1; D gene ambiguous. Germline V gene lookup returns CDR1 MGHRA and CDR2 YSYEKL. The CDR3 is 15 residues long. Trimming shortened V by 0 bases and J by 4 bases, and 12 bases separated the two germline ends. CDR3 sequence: CASSQDPAVGTEAFF. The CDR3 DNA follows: TGCGCCAGCAGCCAAGACCCCGCGGTAGGCACTGAAGCTTTCTTT.

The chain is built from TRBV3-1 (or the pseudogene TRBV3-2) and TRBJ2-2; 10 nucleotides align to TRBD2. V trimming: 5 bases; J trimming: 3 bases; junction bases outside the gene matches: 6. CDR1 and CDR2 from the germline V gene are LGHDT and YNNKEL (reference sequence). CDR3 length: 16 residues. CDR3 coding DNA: TGTGCCAGCAGCAAAACTAGCGGGATCTACACCGGGGAGCTGTTTTTT. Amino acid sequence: CASSKTSGIYTGELFF.

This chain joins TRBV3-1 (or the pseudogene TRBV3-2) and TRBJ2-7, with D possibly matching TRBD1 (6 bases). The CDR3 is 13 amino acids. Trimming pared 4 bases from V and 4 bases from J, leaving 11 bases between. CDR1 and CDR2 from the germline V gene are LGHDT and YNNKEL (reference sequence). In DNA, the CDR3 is TGTGCCAGCAGCCTCGACAGGTTTTACGAGCAGTACTTC. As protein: CASSLDRFYEQYF.

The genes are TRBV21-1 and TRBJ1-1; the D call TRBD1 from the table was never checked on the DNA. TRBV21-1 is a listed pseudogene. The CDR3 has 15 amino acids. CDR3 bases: TGTGCCAGCAGCCCCCCGGGACAGGGTAATCCTGAAGCTTTCTTT. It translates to CASSPPGQGNPEAFF.

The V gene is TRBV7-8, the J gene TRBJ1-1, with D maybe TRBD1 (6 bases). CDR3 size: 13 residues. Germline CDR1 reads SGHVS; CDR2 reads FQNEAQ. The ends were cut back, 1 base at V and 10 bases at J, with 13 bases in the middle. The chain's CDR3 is CASSLGSGDRAFF. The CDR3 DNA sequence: TGTGCCAGCAGCTTAGGTTCAGGGGATCGAGCTTTCTTT. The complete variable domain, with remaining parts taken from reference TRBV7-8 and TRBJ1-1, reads GAGVSQSPRYKVAKRGQDVALRCDPISGHVSLFWYQQALGQGPEFLTYFQNEAQLDKSGLPSDRFFAERPEGSVSTLKIQRTQQEDSAVYLCASSLGSGDRAFFGQGTRLTVV.

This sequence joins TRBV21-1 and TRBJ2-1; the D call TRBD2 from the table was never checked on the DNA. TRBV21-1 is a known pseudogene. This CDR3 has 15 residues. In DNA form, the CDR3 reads TGTGCCAGCAGGCCTACTAGCGGCTCCTACAATGAGCAGTTCTTC. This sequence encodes CASRPTSGSYNEQFF.

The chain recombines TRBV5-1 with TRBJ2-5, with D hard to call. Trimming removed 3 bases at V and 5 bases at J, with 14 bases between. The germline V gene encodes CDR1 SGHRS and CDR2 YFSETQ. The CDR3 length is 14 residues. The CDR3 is CASSYSRVRETQYF. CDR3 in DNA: TGCGCCAGCAGCTACTCCCGCGTTCGGGAGACCCAGTACTTC.

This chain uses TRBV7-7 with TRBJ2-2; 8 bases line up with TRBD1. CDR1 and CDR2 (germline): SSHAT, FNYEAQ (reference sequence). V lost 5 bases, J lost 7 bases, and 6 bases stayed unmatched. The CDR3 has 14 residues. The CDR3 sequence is CASSVTGVGGELFF. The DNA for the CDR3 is TGTGCCAGCAGCGTGACAGGGGTCGGCGGGGAGCTGTTTTTT.

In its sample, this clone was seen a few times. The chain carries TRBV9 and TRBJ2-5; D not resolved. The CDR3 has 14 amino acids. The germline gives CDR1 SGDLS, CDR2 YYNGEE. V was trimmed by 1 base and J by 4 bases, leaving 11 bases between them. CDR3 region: CASSVTVPAETQYF. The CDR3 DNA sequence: TGTGCCAGCAGCGTAACAGTCCCTGCAGAGACCCAGTACTTC.